Sequencing of this TCR beta chain was carried out in a study of blood T cell repertoires in COVID-19. Study background: COVID-19 samples, acute and convalescent, were from the United States, Italy and Spain. Nucleic acid was either cDNA or gDNA, and it came from T cells, B-cell-depleted T cells, or PBMCs.

This clone occurred a few times. CDR3 length: 16 amino acids. V dropped 0 bases and J dropped 0 bases, with 9 bases sitting between them. CDR1 and CDR2 (germline): SNHLY, FYNNEI. Original analysis: Reference gene primer amplification yielded estimated nucleated cell counts. This table comes from immunoSEQ multiplex PCR, and its TCRdb copy is limited to in-frame clones, with some not included. V and J calls and clone size are given by that table; D and trimming were obtained from the DNA. The sample carries 150,000 to 200,000 clones, roughly 81% recorded once. This chain links TRBV2 with TRBJ1-5, with a tentative D call TRBD1 (5 bases). The TCR comes from a woman older than 75 with COVID-19, enrolled during active disease. Material for sequencing was peripheral blood. The CDR3 DNA follows: TGTGCCAGCAGTGAAGCGGGGGGATTTAGCAATCAGCCCCAGCATTTT. Encoded protein: CASSEAGGFSNQPQHF.